This TCR beta chain was found in a study of cytomegalovirus exposure and HLA in healthy donors. Study-level points and caveats: Overall, approximately 150 TCR beta chains were annotated as cytomegalovirus-associated.

Profiling relied on immunoSEQ multiplex PCR, and the TCRdb table lists in-frame clones only, not all of them. The data show fewer than 250,000 clones, around nine tenths seen once. Of note for this clone: Its antigen is undetermined.

The germline V gene has CDR1 SQVTM and CDR2 ANQGSEA. V was clipped by 3 bases and J by 6 bases, with 11 bases between them. This CDR3 region has 12 residues. This chain uses TRBV29-1 with TRBJ1-2; D is undetermined. Specimen: PBMCs. The TCR originated in a man younger than 35 in good health and CMV-seronegative. This chain's CDR3 is CSVDSNLDGYTF. CDR3 DNA: TGCAGCGTTGACTCTAATTTAGATGGCTACACCTTC.